This T cell receptor beta chain is from a study of blood T cells in healthy people across ages. From germline, CDR1 is DFQATT and CDR2 SNEGSKA (reference sequence). The CDR3 runs to 14 residues. V was clipped by 4 bases and J by 13 bases; unmatched bases: 14. The use of a sample-barcoded 5' primer and a J-beta primer mix characterized a second PCR of roughly 6 to 11 cycles. Using its own MiXCR run on the 5' RACE reads, TCRdb lists one record per CDR3 protein. Of fewer than 950,000 distinct CDR3 sequences listed, under 40% were seen once; the top ten hold about an eighth. The sequence came from a man younger than 35 in good health. Sequencing was performed on blood. This sequence joins TRBV20-1 and TRBJ2-1; 9 bases map to TRBD2. The CDR3 DNA reads TGCAGTGCTACCTTAGCGGGGGTAGGGGAGACCCAGTTCTTC. Amino acids: CSATLAGVGETQFF.